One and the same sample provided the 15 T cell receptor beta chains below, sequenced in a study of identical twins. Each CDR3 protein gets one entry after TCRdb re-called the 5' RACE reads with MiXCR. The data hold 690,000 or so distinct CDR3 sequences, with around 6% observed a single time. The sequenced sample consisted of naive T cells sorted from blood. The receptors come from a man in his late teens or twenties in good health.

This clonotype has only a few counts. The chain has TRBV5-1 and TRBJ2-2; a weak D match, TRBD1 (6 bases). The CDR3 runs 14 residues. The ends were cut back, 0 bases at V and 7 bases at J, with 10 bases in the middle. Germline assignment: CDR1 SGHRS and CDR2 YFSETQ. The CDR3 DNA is TGCGCCAGCAGCTTGGAGGGACAAGTCGGGGAGCTGTTTTTT. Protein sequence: CASSLEGQVGELFF.

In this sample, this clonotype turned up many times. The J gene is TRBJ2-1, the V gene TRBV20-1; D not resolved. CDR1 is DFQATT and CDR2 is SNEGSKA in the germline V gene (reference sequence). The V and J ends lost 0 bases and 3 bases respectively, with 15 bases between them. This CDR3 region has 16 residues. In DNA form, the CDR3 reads TGCAGTGCTAGAGATTCCATTAAAAAGGGCTACAATGAGCAGTTCTTC. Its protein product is CSARDSIKKGYNEQFF.

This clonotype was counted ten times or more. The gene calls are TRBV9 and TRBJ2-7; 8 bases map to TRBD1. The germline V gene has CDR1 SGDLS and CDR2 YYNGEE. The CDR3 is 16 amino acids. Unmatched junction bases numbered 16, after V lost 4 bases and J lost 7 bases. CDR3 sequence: CASSPGGRGGLEEQYF. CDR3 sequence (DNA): TGTGCCAGCAGCCCAGGGGGCAGGGGAGGCCTGGAAGAGCAGTACTTC.

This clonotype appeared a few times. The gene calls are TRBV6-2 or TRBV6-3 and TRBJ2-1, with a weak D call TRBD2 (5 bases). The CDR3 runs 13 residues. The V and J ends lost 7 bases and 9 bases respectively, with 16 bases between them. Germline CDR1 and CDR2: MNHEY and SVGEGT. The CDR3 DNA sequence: TGTGCCAGCACCCTGAACTTTGCGGGTGAGCAGTTCTTC. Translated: CASTLNFAGEQFF.

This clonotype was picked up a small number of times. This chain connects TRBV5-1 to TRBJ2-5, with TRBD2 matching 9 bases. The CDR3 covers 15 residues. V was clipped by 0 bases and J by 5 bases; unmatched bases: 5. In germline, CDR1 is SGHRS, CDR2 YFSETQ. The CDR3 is CASSLEGLARETQYF. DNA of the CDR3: TGCGCCAGCAGCTTGGAAGGACTAGCGAGGGAGACCCAGTACTTC.

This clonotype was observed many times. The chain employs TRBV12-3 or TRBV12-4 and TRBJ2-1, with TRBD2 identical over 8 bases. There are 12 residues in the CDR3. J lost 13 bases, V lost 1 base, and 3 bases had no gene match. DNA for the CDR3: TGTGCCAGCAGTTTAGGGGGACTAGACCAGTTCTTC. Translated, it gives CASSLGGLDQFF.

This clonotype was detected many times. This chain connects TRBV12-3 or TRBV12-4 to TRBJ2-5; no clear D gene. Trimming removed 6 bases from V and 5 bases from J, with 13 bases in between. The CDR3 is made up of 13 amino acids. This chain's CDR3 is CASSQRSGETQYF. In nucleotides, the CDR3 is TGTGCCAGCAGCCAGAGATCTGGGGAGACCCAGTACTTC.

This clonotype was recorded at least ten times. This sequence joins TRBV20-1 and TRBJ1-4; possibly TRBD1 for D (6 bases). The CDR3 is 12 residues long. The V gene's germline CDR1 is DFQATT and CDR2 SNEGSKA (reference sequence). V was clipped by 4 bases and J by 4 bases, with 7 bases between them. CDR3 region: CSATRGNEKLFF. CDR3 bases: TGCAGTGCTACCAGGGGTAATGAAAAACTGTTTTTT.

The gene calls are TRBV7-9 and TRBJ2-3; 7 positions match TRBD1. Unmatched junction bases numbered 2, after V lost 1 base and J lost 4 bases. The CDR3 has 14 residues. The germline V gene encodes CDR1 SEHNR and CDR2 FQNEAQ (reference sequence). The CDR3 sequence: CASSLEQGPDTQYF. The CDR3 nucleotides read TGTGCCAGCAGCTTAGAACAGGGGCCAGATACGCAGTATTTT.

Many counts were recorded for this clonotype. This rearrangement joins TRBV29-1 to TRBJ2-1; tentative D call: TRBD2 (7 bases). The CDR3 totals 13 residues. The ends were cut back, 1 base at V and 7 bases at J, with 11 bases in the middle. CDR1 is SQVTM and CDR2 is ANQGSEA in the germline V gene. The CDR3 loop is CSVEGRGGNEQFF. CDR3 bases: TGCAGCGTTGAAGGGAGGGGGGGGAATGAGCAGTTCTTC.

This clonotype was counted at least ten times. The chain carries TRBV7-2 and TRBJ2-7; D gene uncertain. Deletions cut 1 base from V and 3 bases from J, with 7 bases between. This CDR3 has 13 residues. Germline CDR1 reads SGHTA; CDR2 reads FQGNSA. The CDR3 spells CASSLGSVYEQYF. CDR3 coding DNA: TGTGCCAGCAGCTTAGGTTCCGTCTACGAGCAGTACTTC.

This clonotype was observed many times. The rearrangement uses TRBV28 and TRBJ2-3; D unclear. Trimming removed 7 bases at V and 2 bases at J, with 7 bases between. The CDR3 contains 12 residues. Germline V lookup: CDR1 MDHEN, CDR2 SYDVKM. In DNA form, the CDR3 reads TGTGCCAGCACCGCCATCACAGATACGCAGTATTTT. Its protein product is CASTAITDTQYF.

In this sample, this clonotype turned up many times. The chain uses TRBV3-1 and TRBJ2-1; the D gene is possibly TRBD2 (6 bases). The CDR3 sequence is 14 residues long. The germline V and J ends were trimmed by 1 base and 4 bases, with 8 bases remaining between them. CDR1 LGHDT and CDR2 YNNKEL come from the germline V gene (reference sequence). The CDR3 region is CASSQAAGYNEQFF. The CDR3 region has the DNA TGTGCCAGCAGCCAAGCGGCGGGGTACAATGAGCAGTTCTTC.

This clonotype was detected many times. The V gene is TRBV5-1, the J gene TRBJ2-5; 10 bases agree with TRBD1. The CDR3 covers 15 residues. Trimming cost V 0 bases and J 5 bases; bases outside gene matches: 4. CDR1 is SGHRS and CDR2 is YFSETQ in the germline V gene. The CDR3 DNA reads TGCGCCAGCAGCTTGGCCGGGACAGGGGCGGAGACCCAGTACTTC. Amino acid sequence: CASSLAGTGAETQYF.

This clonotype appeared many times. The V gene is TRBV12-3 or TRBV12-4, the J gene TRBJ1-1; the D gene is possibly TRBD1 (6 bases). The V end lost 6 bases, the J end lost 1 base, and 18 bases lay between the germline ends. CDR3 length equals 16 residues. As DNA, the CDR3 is TGTGCCAGCAGCCCTACCCGTACGACAGGGAACACTGAAGCTTTCTTT. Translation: CASSPTRTTGNTEAFF.